This T cell receptor beta chain was retrieved from a study of control samples from healthy donors and cancer patients. The data were produced by immunoSEQ multiplex PCR, yet TCRdb's version contains in-frame clones alone and is incomplete. Here the sample spans over 50,000 clones, roughly 88% being singletons. The junction had 12 bases not matched to a gene; V was cut back by 4 bases and J by 4 bases. CDR1 is MDHEN, CDR2 SYDVKM, per germline. The CDR3 has 16 amino acids. The sequenced sample was blood. The TCR was taken from a man between 45 and 60 years old in good health. The chain employs TRBV28 and TRBJ2-7; TRBD1 matches 8 bases. In DNA, the CDR3 is TGTGCCAGCAGTTCCCCCGGACAGGGTTGGGAATACGAGCAGTACTTC. Translated: CASSSPGQGWEYEQYF.